The 15 T cell receptor beta chains below all came from one sample that was sequenced in a study of response to subunit inactivated influenza vaccine. TCRdb fed the RT-PCR reads into MiXCR, producing one record per CDR3 protein. The sample has roughly 520,000 distinct CDR3 sequences, about 25% seen once. This material consisted of CD4+ T cells sorted from PBMCs, taken roughly 5 days after vaccination. Receptors were obtained from a man in his fifties or sixties who received an inactivated influenza vaccine.

This chain connects TRBV4-3 to TRBJ1-2; tentative D call: TRBD1 (5 bases). The V end lost 0 bases, the J end lost 2 bases, and 7 bases lay between the germline ends. CDR1 LGHNA and CDR2 YSLEER come from the germline V gene. This CDR3 has 14 amino acids. The CDR3 reads CASSQDRVNYGYTF. The CDR3 nucleotides are TGCGCCAGCAGCCAAGACAGGGTCAACTATGGCTACACCTTC.

This chain links TRBV5-1 with TRBJ2-7, with D possibly being TRBD1 or TRBD2 (5 bases each). This CDR3 has 15 residues. The germline V and J ends were trimmed by 5 bases and 3 bases, with 18 bases remaining between them. The germline gives CDR1 SGHRS, CDR2 YFSETQ. CDR3 sequence: CASRDLRGQDYEQYF. The CDR3, as DNA: TGCGCCAGCAGAGACCTCCGGGGCCAAGACTACGAGCAGTACTTC.

This clonotype was counted between two and nine times. V usage is TRBV11-2 and J usage is TRBJ1-1; D gene uncertain. Trimming took off 0 bases at V and 2 bases at J, with 10 bases between the two ends. Germline V CDR1 and CDR2: SGHAT, FQNNGV. The CDR3 loop spans 15 amino acids. The CDR3 bases are TGTGCCAGCAGCTTAGAGGGGAATAGAAACACTGAAGCTTTCTTT. Translation: CASSLEGNRNTEAFF.

The rearrangement joins TRBV6-1 to TRBJ2-1, with 9 bases fitting TRBD2. J was trimmed by 4 bases and V by 9 bases; bases with no gene match: 7. This CDR3 is 14 amino acids long. The germline CDR1 and CDR2 sequences are MNHNS and SASEGT. This CDR3 is CASILAGEYNEQFF. The CDR3 region has the DNA TGTGCCAGTATCTTAGCGGGAGAGTACAATGAGCAGTTCTTC.

This clonotype was detected a few times. The chain recombines TRBV27 with TRBJ1-1; tentatively, D is TRBD1 (6 bases). V was pared by 6 bases and J by 2 bases, with 13 bases between. The CDR3 extends over 14 amino acids. CDR1 and CDR2 from the germline V gene are MNHEY and SMNVEV (reference sequence). In DNA, the CDR3 is TGTGCCAGCAGAAAACAGGGTTTAAACACTGAAGCTTTCTTT. It translates to CASRKQGLNTEAFF.

The chain is built from TRBV5-5 and TRBJ2-1; 13 bases are shared with TRBD2. The trim removed 4 bases at V and 4 bases at J, leaving 8 bases unmatched. Germline loops: CDR1 SGHKS, CDR2 YYEKEE (reference sequence). The CDR3 is 17 residues long. CDR3 in amino acids: CASSGTGTSGVYNEQFF. CDR3 DNA: TGTGCCAGCAGCGGAACCGGGACTAGCGGGGTGTACAATGAGCAGTTCTTC.

This clonotype has more than one count but fewer than ten. The chain combines TRBV20-1 with TRBJ2-5; D is unresolved. CDR3 length equals 10 residues. V lost 4 bases to trimming and J lost 5 bases, with 5 bases between them. CDR1 is DFQATT and CDR2 is SNEGSKA in the germline V gene (reference sequence). Here the CDR3 reads CSATLETQYF. For the CDR3, the DNA is TGCAGTGCTACCCTGGAGACCCAGTACTTC.

This chain connects TRBV5-6 to TRBJ2-1; possibly TRBD2 for D (6 bases). The germline V and J ends were trimmed by 4 bases and 6 bases, with 17 bases remaining between them. The CDR3 consists of 15 residues. The germline gives CDR1 SGHDT, CDR2 YYEEEE. CDR3 amino acids: CASSPWGVPINEQFF. The CDR3 bases are TGTGCCAGCAGCCCCTGGGGGGTCCCTATCAATGAGCAGTTCTTC.

The rearrangement links TRBV3-1 to TRBJ2-1, with D unclear. This CDR3 is 13 amino acids long. Trimming took off 4 bases at V and 10 bases at J, with 14 bases between the two ends. CDR1 and CDR2 (germline): LGHDT, YNNKEL (reference sequence). Here the CDR3 reads CASSPRTIREQFF. The CDR3 DNA follows: TGTGCCAGCAGCCCCCGGACGATTAGGGAGCAGTTCTTC.

The chain joins TRBV20-1 to TRBJ1-5; D is possibly TRBD1 (5 bases). CDR1 is DFQATT and CDR2 is SNEGSKA in the germline V gene (reference sequence). The CDR3 consists of 13 residues. Trimming stripped 6 bases from V and 6 bases from J, with 15 bases between. CDR3 region: CSAVGQGSQPQHF. Written as DNA, the CDR3 is TGCAGTGCAGTGGGCCAGGGCAGTCAGCCCCAGCATTTT.

Only a few counts were recorded for this clonotype. V gene TRBV4-3 combines with J gene TRBJ2-2, with 7 bases matching TRBD1. The V gene end was trimmed by 1 base and the J gene end by 6 bases; junction bases not matched to a gene: 11. The germline gives CDR1 LGHNA, CDR2 YSLEER. The CDR3 is 17 amino acids. The CDR3 coding sequence is TGCGCCAGCAGCCAAGGTTACCGGGACAGTTTAGCCGGGGAGCTGTTTTTT. Encoded protein: CASSQGYRDSLAGELFF.

This clonotype was recorded a few times. The chain combines TRBV6-1 with TRBJ2-7; no definite D call. The CDR3 contains 13 residues. From germline, CDR1 is MNHNS and CDR2 SASEGT. The germline V and J ends were trimmed by 7 bases and 3 bases, with 13 bases remaining between them. The CDR3 is CASTPSANYEQYF. Here the CDR3 DNA reads TGTGCCAGCACTCCCTCGGCAAACTACGAGCAGTACTTC.

This clonotype came up a few times. The chain couples TRBV5-1 to TRBJ1-3; maybe TRBD1 (5 bases). The CDR3 is 16 residues long. Trimming shortened V by 0 bases and J by 0 bases, and 10 bases separated the two germline ends. The germline gives CDR1 SGHRS, CDR2 YFSETQ. In DNA, the CDR3 is TGCGCCAGCAGCTTGGTGGGACGGAGCTCTGGAAACACCATATATTTT. As protein: CASSLVGRSSGNTIYF. Full variable domain (outside the CDR3, taken from reference TRBV5-1 and TRBJ1-3): KAGVTQTPRYLIKTRGQQVTLSCSPISGHRSVSWYQQTPGQGLQFLFEYFSETQRNKGNFPGRFSGRQFSNSRSEMNVSTLELGDSALYLCASSLVGRSSGNTIYFGEGSWLTVV.

The chain uses TRBV28 and TRBJ2-6; D is unresolved. The CDR3 totals 15 residues. V dropped 6 bases and J dropped 1 base, with 10 bases sitting between them. Germline CDR1 MDHEN, CDR2 SYDVKM. The chain's CDR3 is CASSTAESGANVLTF. In nucleotides, the CDR3 is TGTGCCAGCAGCACCGCAGAATCTGGGGCCAACGTCCTGACTTTC.

The chain employs TRBV5-6 and TRBJ1-1; 7 positions agree with TRBD1. CDR3 size: 12 residues. Losses at the gene ends were 4 bases for V and 11 bases for J; bases not matched to a gene: 8. Looked up from germline, CDR1 is SGHDT and CDR2 is YYEEEE. This chain's CDR3 is CASSPGTANAFF. The CDR3 DNA reads as TGTGCCAGCAGCCCCGGGACAGCGAATGCTTTCTTT.